There are a few counts of the clone carrying this T cell receptor beta chain. The antigen remains unidentified. This sample is drawn from a study of T cell repertoires in cytomegalovirus infection. At the level of the study: As its CMV epitopes, the study selected recently identified HLA-C-restricted and well-studied HLA-B-restricted targets.

A single record per CDR3 protein comes from TCRdb applying MiXCR to the reads. The data hold about 310,000 distinct CDR3 sequences, with approximately 25% observed a single time. The CDR3 has 13 amino acids. Germline V gene sequence: CDR1 MNHEY, CDR2 SVGAGI. With 6 bases removed from V and 4 bases from J, the gap between germline ends came to 12 bases. The V gene is TRBV6-5, the J gene TRBJ1-1; D is possibly TRBD1 (6 bases). This TCR was recovered from a human donor in good health (CMV status not recorded). Some clones in this sample may be carry-over from other donors' samples. The sequences come from cultured PBMCs, collected from culture after CMV antigen stimulation. This CDR3 is CASRQQGFTEAFF. The CDR3 nucleotides read TGTGCCAGCAGACAACAGGGATTCACTGAAGCTTTCTTT.